This T cell receptor beta chain appears in the sequencing data of a study of STAT3 mutations in large granular lymphocyte leukemia. Concerning this clone: Its antigen is undetermined.

Findings and limits, study-wide: Every T-cell large granular lymphocyte leukemia patient had at least one immunodominant TCR beta clonotype. All newly emerging clones after therapy were STAT3 wild type.

This CDR3 spans 15 amino acids. The V gene end was trimmed by 5 bases and the J gene end by 4 bases; junction bases not matched to a gene: 10. In germline, CDR1 is SEHNR, CDR2 FQNEAQ (reference sequence). Produced via immunoSEQ multiplex PCR; TCRdb's table is partial and in-frame only. The sample contains 2,000 to 3,000 clones, around 32% of which appear only once. This rearrangement joins TRBV7-9 to TRBJ2-7; 8 bases map to TRBD1. The TCR comes from a human donor with T large granular lymphocyte leukemia. Some clones in this sample may be carry-over from other donors' samples. Sequenced sample: PBMCs. CDR3 nucleotide sequence: TGTGCCAGCAGCCCTAACGCCGACAGGGGATACGAGCAGTACTTC. It specifies CASSPNADRGYEQYF.